This passage covers 20 T cell receptor beta chains from one sample sequenced in a study of blood T cell repertoires in COVID-19. Using immunoSEQ multiplex PCR, the repertoire was profiled, and TCRdb retains in-frame clones only, with some absent. This sample yields under 80,000 clones, of which approximately 86% are seen a single time; more than 1% belongs to the top ten. The specimen sequenced was peripheral blood. The receptors shown here come from a man in his 70s with acute or convalescent COVID-19.

V gene TRBV5-1 combines with J gene TRBJ2-1; 9 nucleotides agree with TRBD2. CDR1 is SGHRS and CDR2 is YFSETQ in the germline V gene. The CDR3 length is 19 residues. V was pared by 4 bases and J by 0 bases, with 14 bases of the junction left unmatched. CDR3: CASSVYGGVAGASYNEQFF. As DNA, the CDR3 is TGCGCCAGCAGCGTCTATGGCGGGGTAGCGGGGGCCTCCTACAATGAGCAGTTCTTC.

This clone appeared once. V gene TRBV7-9 combines with J gene TRBJ1-5, with 8 bases that match TRBD1. Trimming at V came to 5 bases and at J to 4 bases, leaving 10 bases not matched to a gene. The CDR3 is 16 residues long. Germline CDR1 reads SEHNR; CDR2 reads FQNEAQ (reference sequence). DNA for the CDR3: TGTGCCAGCAGCCAAGGGTTGGACAGGGAGAATCAGCCCCAGCATTTT. Protein sequence: CASSQGLDRENQPQHF.

The chain has TRBV6-5 and TRBJ1-5, with D perhaps TRBD1 (5 bases). The CDR3 has 15 residues. Germline CDR1 reads MNHEY; CDR2 reads SVGAGI. The V end lost 7 bases, the J end lost 1 base, and 14 bases lay between the germline ends. Here the CDR3 reads CASTLGGGSNQPQHF. The CDR3 region has the DNA TGTGCCAGCACCCTCGGGGGGGGGAGCAATCAGCCCCAGCATTTT.

The chain couples TRBV5-4 to TRBJ2-3, with D possibly matching TRBD1 (6 bases). The CDR3 is 16 amino acids. Looked up from germline, CDR1 is SGHNT and CDR2 is YYREEE (reference sequence). V was pared by 4 bases and J by 2 bases, with 17 bases between. The CDR3 is CASSNPGHLFTDTQYF. In DNA form, the CDR3 reads TGTGCCAGCAGCAACCCGGGACATCTATTCACAGATACGCAGTATTTT.

This chain connects TRBV9 to TRBJ1-2; D gene ambiguous. Germline lookup yields CDR1 SGDLS and CDR2 YYNGEE. The V end was cut by 1 base, the J end by 4 bases, with 11 bases between. There are 14 residues in the CDR3. CDR3 DNA: TGTGCCAGCAGCGTAAGCTCCGGAGTCTATGGCTACACCTTC. This translates into CASSVSSGVYGYTF.

This rearrangement joins TRBV5-1 to TRBJ2-1; 8 nucleotides align to TRBD2. The germline CDR1 and CDR2 sequences are SGHRS and YFSETQ. V was clipped by 4 bases and J by 1 base; unmatched bases: 7. CDR3 length: 16 residues. The CDR3 DNA is TGCGCCAGCAGCCGGGGGTCTAGCGGGTCCTACAATGAGCAGTTCTTC. Translating gives CASSRGSSGSYNEQFF.

DNA for the CDR3: TGTGCCAGCAGATACCGAGAAGGACAGCTAAATGAAAAACTGTTTTTT. This codes for CASRYREGQLNEKLFF. The chain uses TRBV14 and TRBJ1-4, with a weak D call TRBD1 (6 bases). The V end was cut by 6 bases, the J end by 5 bases, with 19 bases between. CDR1 is SGHDN and CDR2 is FVKESK in the germline V gene. This CDR3 comprises 16 residues.

The V gene is TRBV24-1, the J gene TRBJ2-1; 11 nucleotides match TRBD2. Germline lookup yields CDR1 KGHDR and CDR2 SFDVKD. V dropped 5 bases and J dropped 7; count of bases not matched to a gene: 12. The CDR3 loop spans 17 amino acids. This CDR3 is CATSGQGIAGGLNEQFF. CDR3 DNA: TGTGCCACCAGTGGACAGGGGATAGCGGGAGGGCTTAATGAGCAGTTCTTC.

The chain links TRBV3-1 (or the pseudogene TRBV3-2) to TRBJ2-1; the match to TRBD2 covers 11 bases. J lost 1 base, V lost 4 bases, and 9 bases had no gene match. This CDR3 spans 18 amino acids. Germline-derived CDR1 and CDR2 are LGHDT and YNNKEL (reference sequence). DNA of the CDR3: TGTGCCAGCAGCCCGCTAGCGGGGGGCTCTATTTCCTACAATGAGCAGTTCTTC. It translates to CASSPLAGGSISYNEQFF.

This clone was detected only once. The CDR3 region is CASSSGQGPAGELFF. DNA for the CDR3: TGTGCCAGCAGCTCCGGACAGGGTCCCGCCGGGGAGCTGTTTTTT. The chain couples TRBV6-5 to TRBJ2-2; 8 positions match TRBD1. The CDR3 has 15 residues. Germline loops: CDR1 MNHEY, CDR2 SVGAGI. Trimming took 6 bases from V and 6 from J; bases not matched to a gene: 9.

The chain employs TRBV15 and TRBJ1-1; D is unresolved. This CDR3 region has 13 residues. Trimming cost V 5 bases and J 2 bases, with 9 bases left between them. Germline CDR1 reads LNHNV; CDR2 reads YYDKDF (reference sequence). CDR3 nucleotide sequence: TGTGCCACCAGCGAGACAACCAACACTGAAGCTTTCTTT. Its protein is CATSETTNTEAFF.

This rearrangement joins TRBV28 to TRBJ2-5, with a tentative D call TRBD2 (5 bases). Germline V gene lookup returns CDR1 MDHEN and CDR2 SYDVKM. V was trimmed by 1 base and J by 4 bases, leaving 10 bases between them. The CDR3 is 14 residues long. CDR3 in DNA: TGTGCCAGCAGTTTATCGGGCGGGCGAGAGACCCAGTACTTC. Its protein is CASSLSGGRETQYF.

The chain combines TRBV4-1 with TRBJ1-1; no clear D. CDR3 length equals 15 residues. Per the germline V gene, CDR1 is MGHRA and CDR2 is YSYEKL. Deletions cut 2 bases from V and 4 bases from J, with 14 bases between. The CDR3 here is CASSQSVEESTEAFF. The DNA for the CDR3 is TGCGCCAGCAGCCAAAGCGTCGAGGAAAGCACTGAAGCTTTCTTT.

This chain links TRBV5-4 with TRBJ1-3, with 11 bases matching TRBD1. Germline CDR1 reads SGHNT; CDR2 reads YYREEE (reference sequence). Germline trimming cut 1 base from V and 3 bases from J; bases unmatched to any gene: 6. The CDR3 sequence is 17 residues long. CDR3 residues: CASSLYGQGAIGNTIYF. The CDR3 bases are TGTGCCAGCAGCTTGTACGGACAGGGGGCGATTGGAAACACCATATATTTT. The variable domain in full, with the rest retrieved from reference TRBV5-4 and TRBJ1-3, is ETGVTQSPTHLIKTRGQQVTLRCSSQSGHNTVSWYQQALGQGPQFIFQYYREEENGRGNFPPRFSGLQFPNYSSELNVNALELDDSALYLCASSLYGQGAIGNTIYFGEGSWLTVV.

This clone was seen just once. V is TRBV6-1 and J is TRBJ2-4; D is possibly TRBD1 (5 bases). The CDR3 extends over 14 amino acids. Germline-derived CDR1 and CDR2 are MNHNS and SASEGT. Trimming took 2 bases from V and 3 from J, leaving 8 bases between them. The CDR3 coding sequence is TGTGCCAGCAGTGAAAGTCAGGGCAAAAACATTCAGTACTTC. It translates to CASSESQGKNIQYF.

The chain combines TRBV3-1 (or the pseudogene TRBV3-2) with TRBJ2-5; no reliable D call. The CDR3 is 13 amino acids. V lost 3 bases and J 1 base, leaving 6 bases between the germline ends. CDR1 and CDR2 from the germline V gene are LGHDT and YNNKEL (reference sequence). The CDR3 is CASSQTVQETQYF. CDR3 DNA sequence: TGTGCCAGCAGCCAGACTGTCCAAGAGACCCAGTACTTC.

Worth noting for this clone: One junction end disagrees with the germline gene, perhaps due to a read error. The chain combines TRBV5-1 with TRBJ2-7; tentatively, D is TRBD1 (5 bases). This CDR3 contains 14 residues. CDR1 SGHRS and CDR2 YFSETQ come from the germline V gene. The DNA for the CDR3 is TGCGCCAGCAGTTTGGACACTACACCCTACGAGCAGTACTTC. Amino acid sequence: CASSLDTTPYEQYF.

V and J are TRBV18 and TRBJ1-1; 7 nucleotides line up with TRBD1. The V gene's germline CDR1 is KGHSH and CDR2 LQKENI. CDR3 size: 17 residues. With 5 bases clipped from V and 0 bases from J, the junction kept 12 bases outside the gene matches. The CDR3 DNA reads as TGTGCCAGCTCAAAGGGTATGACAGGGACCCTGAACACTGAAGCTTTCTTT. Its protein is CASSKGMTGTLNTEAFF.

This chain connects TRBV24-1 to TRBJ1-3, with D maybe TRBD1 (6 bases). CDR1 is KGHDR and CDR2 is SFDVKD in the germline V gene. Trimming took off 11 bases at V and 3 bases at J, with 16 bases between the two ends. This CDR3 spans 14 amino acids. CDR3 DNA: TGTGCCAGCTCTCCGGGGACAAATGGAAACACCATATATTTT. Its protein is CASSPGTNGNTIYF.

The chain employs TRBV15 and TRBJ1-5, with 7 bases lining up with TRBD1. J gave up 3 bases and V 6 bases, and 8 bases lay outside the gene matches. The CDR3 is made up of 15 amino acids. Germline assignment: CDR1 LNHNV and CDR2 YYDKDF (reference sequence). As DNA, the CDR3 is TGTGCCACCAGGTCCACAGGGGCCCCCAATCAGCCCCAGCATTTT. Its protein product is CATRSTGAPNQPQHF. Variable domain in full (rest from reference TRBV15 and TRBJ1-5): DAMVIQNPRYQVTQFGKPVTLSCSQTLNHNVMYWYQQKSSQAPKLLFHYYDKDFNNEADTPDNFQSRRPNTSFCFLDIRSPGLGDTAMYLCATRSTGAPNQPQHFGDGTRLSIL.